A single sample is the source of the 27 T cell receptor beta chains below, sequenced in a study of blood T cells in healthy people across ages. The second PCR ran about 6 to 12 cycles with a sample-barcoded 5' primer and J-beta primers. Each CDR3 protein gets one entry after TCRdb re-called the 5' RACE reads with MiXCR. Seen here are some 930,000 distinct CDR3 sequences, almost 30% observed once, and the top ten hold 9.5% to 13%. The same sample was also used in a study of T cells of mothers and their children.

The source material was blood. All receptors come from a woman between 35 and 50 years old in good health.

This clonotype appeared many times. The chain recombines TRBV20-1 with TRBJ1-1, with D perhaps TRBD1 (6 bases). This CDR3 region has 15 residues. The germline gives CDR1 DFQATT, CDR2 SNEGSKA (reference sequence). The germline V and J ends were trimmed by 0 bases and 3 bases, with 14 bases remaining between them. CDR3 in amino acids: CSARDPGGGDTEAFF. The CDR3 DNA is TGCAGTGCTAGAGATCCCGGAGGGGGGGACACTGAAGCTTTCTTT.

This clonotype showed up many times. The J gene is TRBJ1-4, the V gene TRBV6-6; the D is unclear. The CDR3 is 15 amino acids. With 0 bases removed from V and 5 bases from J, the gap between germline ends came to 10 bases. Germline loops: CDR1 MNHNY, CDR2 SVGAGI (reference sequence). This chain's CDR3 is CASSYSPQTNEKLFF. The CDR3 region has the DNA TGTGCCAGCAGTTACTCGCCACAGACAAATGAAAAACTGTTTTTT.

This chain connects TRBV27 to TRBJ2-7; TRBD2 is a possible D gene (6 bases). V lost 0 bases and J 7 bases, leaving 13 bases between the germline ends. The CDR3 has 14 residues. Germline V gene lookup returns CDR1 MNHEY and CDR2 SMNVEV (reference sequence). The CDR3 bases are TGTGCCAGCAGTTTATCGTTGGCCCGGGGGGAGCAGTACTTC. The encoded protein is CASSLSLARGEQYF.

This chain uses TRBV12-3 or TRBV12-4 with TRBJ2-1; either TRBD1 or TRBD2 may supply D (5 bases each). The ends were cut back, 4 bases at V and 6 bases at J, with 16 bases in the middle. This CDR3 comprises 15 residues. Here the CDR3 reads CASSYRDPGSNEQFF. CDR3 DNA sequence: TGTGCCAGCAGTTACCGGGACCCAGGGTCCAATGAGCAGTTCTTC.

This clonotype was picked up many times. The gene calls are TRBV7-2 and TRBJ2-1; TRBD2 aligns across 7 bases. The CDR3 consists of 16 residues. CDR1 SGHTA and CDR2 FQGNSA come from the germline V gene. J gave up 8 bases and V 1 base, and 11 bases lay outside the gene matches. CDR3 bases: TGTGCCAGCAGCTTAGGCCCACGGGGAGGGGTAGATGAGCAGTTCTTC. This translates into CASSLGPRGGVDEQFF.

This clonotype was found a few times. This rearrangement joins TRBV6-4 to TRBJ2-3; 10 bases fit TRBD2. Unmatched junction bases numbered 7, after V lost 2 bases and J lost 5 bases. This CDR3 region has 16 residues. Per the germline V gene, CDR1 is MRHNA and CDR2 is SNTAGT. The CDR3 is CASSDGSGGAQDTQYF. The CDR3 bases are TGTGCCAGCAGTGACGGGAGCGGGGGGGCCCAAGATACGCAGTATTTT.

The chain carries TRBV2 and TRBJ2-7; perhaps TRBD1 as D (6 bases). The germline V and J ends were trimmed by 6 bases and 3 bases, with 12 bases remaining between them. CDR1 is SNHLY and CDR2 is FYNNEI in the germline V gene. CDR3 length equals 13 residues. The CDR3 coding sequence is TGTGCCAGCAGAGGCCGGGACAACTACGAGCAGTACTTC. Translation gives CASRGRDNYEQYF.

This clonotype was observed a few times. V is TRBV7-2 and J is TRBJ1-1; D is unresolved. The germline V gene encodes CDR1 SGHTA and CDR2 FQGNSA. The germline V and J ends were trimmed by 5 bases and 0 bases, with 10 bases remaining between them. This CDR3 spans 14 amino acids. The CDR3 loop reads CASSPSAMNTEAFF. The CDR3 DNA reads TGTGCCAGCAGCCCATCGGCAATGAACACTGAAGCTTTCTTT.

The J gene is TRBJ1-4, the V gene TRBV20-1; no definite D call. The V gene's germline CDR1 is DFQATT and CDR2 SNEGSKA (reference sequence). V lost 5 bases to trimming and J lost 8 bases, with 15 bases between them. The CDR3 is made up of 13 amino acids. CDR3 protein: CSAPGPAEEKLFF. The CDR3 nucleotides read TGCAGTGCTCCCGGCCCCGCGGAGGAAAAACTGTTTTTT.

A few counts support this clonotype. This chain links TRBV28 with TRBJ2-3; 10 positions match TRBD2. This CDR3 contains 16 residues. V dropped 7 bases and J dropped 6; count of bases not matched to a gene: 13. The germline CDR1 and CDR2 sequences are MDHEN and SYDVKM. The CDR3 nucleotides read TGTGCCAGCACCCCTACCGGGACTAGCGTCTTTGATACGCAGTATTTT. It translates to CASTPTGTSVFDTQYF.

This sequence joins TRBV18 and TRBJ1-1; D remains unclear. Germline V CDR1 and CDR2: KGHSH, LQKENI. V shed 0 bases and J shed 4 bases, with 12 bases lying between them. The CDR3 spans 15 residues. The CDR3 protein is CASSPPSGDGTEAFF. In nucleotides, the CDR3 is TGTGCCAGCTCACCACCGAGTGGGGATGGCACTGAAGCTTTCTTT.

This clonotype occurred a few times. The V call is TRBV3-1, the J call TRBJ1-2, with 9 bases lining up with TRBD1. The CDR3 sequence is 16 residues long. The germline V gene encodes CDR1 LGHDT and CDR2 YNNKEL (reference sequence). Trimming at V came to 4 bases and at J to 4 bases, leaving 10 bases not matched to a gene. The CDR3 region is CASSPVPQGQGYGYTF. The CDR3 DNA reads as TGTGCCAGCAGCCCTGTTCCCCAGGGACAGGGCTATGGCTACACCTTC.

The rearrangement joins TRBV7-2 to TRBJ2-1, with a weak D call TRBD2 (6 bases). The V and J ends lost 2 bases and 5 bases respectively, with 10 bases between them. The CDR3 has 14 residues. Per germline, CDR1 SGHTA and CDR2 FQGNSA. CDR3 DNA: TGTGCCAGCAGCTTATGGGCTAGCGACAATGAGCAGTTCTTC. Protein product: CASSLWASDNEQFF.

This clonotype has a count of ten or more. The rearrangement uses TRBV7-9 and TRBJ2-3; possibly TRBD1 for D (6 bases). Trimming left V 4 bases short and J 1 base short, with 15 bases between. There are 16 residues in the CDR3. The germline CDR1 and CDR2 sequences are SEHNR and FQNEAQ (reference sequence). The CDR3 DNA reads TGTGCCAGCAGCTCCTGGACAGCCCCGGGCACAGATACGCAGTATTTT. Translated: CASSSWTAPGTDTQYF.

The chain uses TRBV3-1 and TRBJ1-1; D is possibly TRBD1 (5 bases). This CDR3 is built from 14 residues. The germline V gene has CDR1 LGHDT and CDR2 YNNKEL (reference sequence). Trimming removed 1 base at V and 5 bases at J, with 11 bases between. For the CDR3, the DNA is TGTGCCAGCAGCCAAGTAGGGGTGGCGACTGAAGCTTTCTTT. Protein product: CASSQVGVATEAFF.

This clonotype has ten or more counts. The chain links TRBV27 to TRBJ2-5; D possibly corresponds to TRBD1 (6 bases). The CDR3 runs to 14 residues. Germline V gene sequence: CDR1 MNHEY, CDR2 SMNVEV (reference sequence). The ends were cut back, 7 bases at V and 3 bases at J, with 15 bases in the middle. CDR3 in amino acids: CASTLAGTKETQYF. The CDR3 DNA reads as TGTGCCAGCACCCTCGCCGGGACAAAAGAGACCCAGTACTTC.

In regard to this clonotype: This sequence may be a read error, since a much larger clone differs from it by one base. The chain combines TRBV27 with TRBJ2-1; D is perhaps TRBD2 (5 bases). V lost 8 bases and J 8 bases, leaving 19 bases between the germline ends. Per the germline V gene, CDR1 is MNHEY and CDR2 is SMNVEV (reference sequence). CDR3 length: 14 residues. CDR3 DNA: TGTGCCAGCTCTATCTCCACCGGAGCGGATGAGCAGTTCTTC. This encodes CASSISTGADEQFF.

The chain employs TRBV10-2 and TRBJ1-3, with D possibly matching TRBD1 (5 bases). Germline CDR1 and CDR2: WSHSY and SAAADI. V lost 2 bases and J lost 0, with 11 bases in between. This CDR3 spans 16 amino acids. The CDR3 loop reads CASSEGGRSSGNTIYF. The CDR3 bases are TGCGCCAGCAGTGAGGGGGGACGGTCCTCTGGAAACACCATATATTTT.

The sample holds one count of this clonotype. This rearrangement joins TRBV6-5 to TRBJ1-1; possibly TRBD1 for D (5 bases). The germline CDR1 and CDR2 sequences are MNHEY and SVGAGI. This CDR3 has 15 amino acids. V was clipped by 2 bases and J by 2 bases, with 12 bases between them. CDR3 in DNA: TGTGCCAGCAGTTACGGTCGGGGGTTTAACACTGAAGCTTTCTTT. Protein: CASSYGRGFNTEAFF.

In this sample, this clonotype turned up a few times. The rearrangement joins TRBV27 to TRBJ1-6; D is uncertain. This CDR3 has 16 amino acids. Between the trimmed V and J ends, which lost 6 bases and 0 bases, there was a span of 12 bases. Germline V gives CDR1 MNHEY, CDR2 SMNVEV (reference sequence). The DNA of the CDR3 is TGTGCCAGCAGCGGAGGTGGACGCTCCTATAATTCACCCCTCCACTTT. Protein product: CASSGGGRSYNSPLHF.

Notes on this clonotype: This may be a read error: a much more frequent sequence differs by one nucleotide. V and J are TRBV7-2 and TRBJ2-1; TRBD2 is a possible D gene (5 bases). Germline values: CDR1 SGHTA, CDR2 FQGNSA. V was pared by 6 bases and J by 8 bases, with 14 bases between. CDR3 size: 13 residues. DNA of the CDR3: TGTACCAGCAGTGAGTGGGAGTTCGATGAGCAGTTCTTC. Translation: CTSSEWEFDEQFF. The entire variable domain, with the rest obtained from reference TRBV7-2 and TRBJ2-1, is as follows: GAGVSQSPSNKVTEKGKDVELRCDPISGHTALYWYRQSLGQGLEFLIYFQGNSAPDKSGLPSDRFSAERTGGSVSTLTIQRTQQEDSAVYLCTSSEWEFDEQFFGPGTRLTVL.

The chain carries TRBV20-1 and TRBJ2-4; maybe TRBD2 (6 bases). Germline V CDR1 and CDR2: DFQATT, SNEGSKA (reference sequence). There are 14 residues in the CDR3. V was cut by 5 bases and J by 3 bases, with 14 bases left in between. CDR3 amino acids: CSAPSREVKNIQYF. In DNA form, the CDR3 reads TGCAGTGCTCCCTCCAGGGAGGTCAAAAACATTCAGTACTTC.

V usage is TRBV28 and J usage is TRBJ1-4, with D possibly TRBD1 on 6 matching bases. Trimming stripped 5 bases from V and 0 bases from J, with 13 bases between. The V gene's germline CDR1 is MDHEN and CDR2 SYDVKM. The CDR3 runs to 16 residues. The CDR3: CASSRGGLATNEKLFF. DNA for the CDR3: TGTGCCAGCAGTAGGGGGGGCCTTGCAACTAATGAAAAACTGTTTTTT.

There are many counts of this clonotype. The chain joins TRBV29-1 to TRBJ2-1; D remains ambiguous. This CDR3 spans 12 amino acids. CDR1 and CDR2 from the germline V gene are SQVTM and ANQGSEA. Trimming removed 4 bases from V and 8 bases from J, with 12 bases in between. In DNA, the CDR3 is TGCAGCGTTGGCCGCGGTGGCCATGAGCAGTTCTTC. Residues: CSVGRGGHEQFF.

V and J are TRBV20-1 and TRBJ1-1, with a weak D call TRBD1 (6 bases). With 6 bases removed from V and 2 bases from J, the gap between germline ends came to 13 bases. Germline V gene sequence: CDR1 DFQATT, CDR2 SNEGSKA (reference sequence). The CDR3 totals 13 residues. The CDR3 nucleotides read TGCAGTGCATTCCGGACAGTAAACACTGAAGCTTTCTTT. The encoded protein is CSAFRTVNTEAFF.

Only one count was recorded for this clonotype. A read error may explain this, as a much larger clone is one base away. The rearrangement links TRBV4-1 to TRBJ1-5; TRBD1 is a possible D gene (5 bases). V lost 4 bases to trimming and J lost 5 bases, with 18 bases between them. CDR1 MGHRA and CDR2 YSYEKL come from the germline V gene. The CDR3 totals 16 residues. The CDR3 region is CASSPIPTGADQPQHF. CDR3 nucleotide sequence: TGCGCCAGCAGCCCCATCCCTACAGGAGCCGATCAGCCCCAGCATTTT.

The chain recombines TRBV6-5 with TRBJ2-7; 8 positions match TRBD1. CDR3 length: 16 amino acids. Germline V gene lookup returns CDR1 MNHEY and CDR2 SVGAGI. Trimming removed 5 bases from V and 3 bases from J; junction bases left unmatched: 12. The CDR3 nucleotides are TGTGCCAGCAGTCACCTTCGACAGGGGTCGAGCTACGAGCAGTACTTC. Translating it yields CASSHLRQGSSYEQYF.